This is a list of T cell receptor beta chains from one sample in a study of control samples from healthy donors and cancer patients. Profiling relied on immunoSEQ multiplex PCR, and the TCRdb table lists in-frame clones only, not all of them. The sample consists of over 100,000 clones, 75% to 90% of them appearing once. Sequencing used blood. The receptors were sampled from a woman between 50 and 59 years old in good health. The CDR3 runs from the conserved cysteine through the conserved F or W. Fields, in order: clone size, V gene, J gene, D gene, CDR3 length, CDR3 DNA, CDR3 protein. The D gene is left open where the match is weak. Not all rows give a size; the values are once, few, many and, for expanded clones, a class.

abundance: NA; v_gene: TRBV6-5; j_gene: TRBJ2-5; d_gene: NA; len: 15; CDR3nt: TGTGCCAGCAGTTATTCGGCGGGCTATCAAGAGACCCAGTACTTC; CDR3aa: CASSYSAGYQETQYF
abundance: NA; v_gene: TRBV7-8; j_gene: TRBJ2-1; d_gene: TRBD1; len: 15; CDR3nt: TGTGCCAGCAGCCCATCGGGACAGTCCTACAATGAGCAGTTCTTC; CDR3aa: CASSPSGQSYNEQFF
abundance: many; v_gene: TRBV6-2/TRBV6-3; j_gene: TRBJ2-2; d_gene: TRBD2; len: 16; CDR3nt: TGTGCCAGCAGTTACCTAGCGGGAGGGCCCGCCGGGGAGCTGTTTTTT; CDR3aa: CASSYLAGGPAGELFF
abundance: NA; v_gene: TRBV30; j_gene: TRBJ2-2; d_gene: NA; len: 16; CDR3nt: TGTGCCTGGAGTAGGGGGGGGCGGTCGAGCACCGGGGAGCTGTTTTTT; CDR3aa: CAWSRGGRSSTGELFF
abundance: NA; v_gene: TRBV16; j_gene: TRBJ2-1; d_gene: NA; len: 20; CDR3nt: TGTGCCAGCAGCCAATCTGGCGCAAGGTGGACTTCCCAAGTCCACAATGAGCAGTTCTTC; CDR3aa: CASSQSGARWTSQVHNEQFF
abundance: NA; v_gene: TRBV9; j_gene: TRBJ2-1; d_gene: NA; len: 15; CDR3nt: TGTGCCAGCAGCGTCAGGATCAGCTCCTACAATGAGCAGTTCTTC; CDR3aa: CASSVRISSYNEQFF
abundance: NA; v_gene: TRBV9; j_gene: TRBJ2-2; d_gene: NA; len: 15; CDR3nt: TGTGCCAGCAGCGTAGGTAGCATGAACACCGGGGAGCTGTTTTTT; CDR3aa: CASSVGSMNTGELFF
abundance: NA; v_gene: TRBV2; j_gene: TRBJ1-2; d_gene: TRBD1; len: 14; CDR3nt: TGTGCCAGCAGCCTCCTCCGGGACAGTCTAGGCTACACCTTC; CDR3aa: CASSLLRDSLGYTF
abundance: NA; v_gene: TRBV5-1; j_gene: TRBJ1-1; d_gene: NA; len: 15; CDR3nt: TGCGCCAGCAGCAAGGGGCCAGGGGACTACACTGAAGCTTTCTTT; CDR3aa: CASSKGPGDYTEAFF
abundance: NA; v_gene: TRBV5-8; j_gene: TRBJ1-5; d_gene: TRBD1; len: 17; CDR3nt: TGTGCCAGCAGCTCGTGGGGGACAGGGGGAGGCAATCAGCCCCAGCATTTT; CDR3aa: CASSSWGTGGGNQPQHF
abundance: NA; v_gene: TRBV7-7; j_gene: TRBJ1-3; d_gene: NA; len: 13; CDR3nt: TGTGCCAGCAGCTTCGTCGTAGGGTACACCATATATTTT; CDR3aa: CASSFVVGYTIYF
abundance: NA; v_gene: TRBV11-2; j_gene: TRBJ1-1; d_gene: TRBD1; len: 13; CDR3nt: TGTGCCAGCGGAACAGGGGAAAACACTGAAGCTTTCTTT; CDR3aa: CASGTGENTEAFF
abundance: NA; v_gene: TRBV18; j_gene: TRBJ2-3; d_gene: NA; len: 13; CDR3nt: TGTGCCAGCTCACAAGGGAATGGAGATACGCAGTATTTT; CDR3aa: CASSQGNGDTQYF
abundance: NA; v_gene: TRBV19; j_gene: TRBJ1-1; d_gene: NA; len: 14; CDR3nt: TGTGCCAGTAGTATCCGTTCAAGGAACACTGAAGCTTTCTTT; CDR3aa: CASSIRSRNTEAFF
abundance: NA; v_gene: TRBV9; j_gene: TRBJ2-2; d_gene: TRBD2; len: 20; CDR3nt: TGTGCCAGCAGCGTGTTCGGGGGTTATTCCGGGAGGGCGAACACCGGGGAGCTGTTTTTT; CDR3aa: CASSVFGGYSGRANTGELFF
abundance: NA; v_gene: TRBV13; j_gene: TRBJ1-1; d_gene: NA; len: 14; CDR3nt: TGTGCCAGCGGCTCGGGGGGGACGAACACTGAAGCTTTCTTT; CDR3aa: CASGSGGTNTEAFF
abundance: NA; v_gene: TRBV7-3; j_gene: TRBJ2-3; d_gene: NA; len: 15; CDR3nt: TGTGCCAGCAGCCCCAATGGGGGCCGGGAGGATACGCAGTATTTT; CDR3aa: CASSPNGGREDTQYF
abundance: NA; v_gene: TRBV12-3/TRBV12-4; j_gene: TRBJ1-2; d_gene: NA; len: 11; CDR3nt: TGTGCCAGCGGATCAGACTATGGCTACACCTTC; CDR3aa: CASGSDYGYTF
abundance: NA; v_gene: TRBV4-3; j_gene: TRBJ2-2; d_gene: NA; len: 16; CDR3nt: TGCGCCAGCAGCCAAGACGTAGGACCGAACACCGGGGAGCTGTTTTTT; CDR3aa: CASSQDVGPNTGELFF
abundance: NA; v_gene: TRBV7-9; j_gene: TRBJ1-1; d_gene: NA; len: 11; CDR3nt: TGTGCCAGCATCGAATCCTTTGAAGCTTTCTTT; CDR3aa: CASIESFEAFF
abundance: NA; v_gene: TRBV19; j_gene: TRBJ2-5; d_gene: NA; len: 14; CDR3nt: TGTGCCAGTAGTGCCCGGGGACCCCAAGAGACCCAGTACTTC; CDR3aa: CASSARGPQETQYF
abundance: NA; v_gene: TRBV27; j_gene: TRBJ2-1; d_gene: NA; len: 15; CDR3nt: TGTGCCAGCAGTCCACAGGGAGCTGCCTACAATGAGCAGTTCTTC; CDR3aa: CASSPQGAAYNEQFF
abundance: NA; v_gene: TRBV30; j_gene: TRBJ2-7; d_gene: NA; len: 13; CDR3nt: TGTGCCTGGGGCCGGGACACTCTGAGCGAGCAGTACTTC; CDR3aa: CAWGRDTLSEQYF
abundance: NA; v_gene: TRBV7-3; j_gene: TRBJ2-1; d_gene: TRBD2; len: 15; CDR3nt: TGTGCCAGCAGCCCTATTGCGGGAGTTAAAGTTGAGCAGTTCTTC; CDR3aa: CASSPIAGVKVEQFF
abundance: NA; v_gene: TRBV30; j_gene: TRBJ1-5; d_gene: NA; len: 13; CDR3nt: TGTGCCTGGAGTGTTCAGAGCAATCAGCCCCAGCATTTT; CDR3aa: CAWSVQSNQPQHF
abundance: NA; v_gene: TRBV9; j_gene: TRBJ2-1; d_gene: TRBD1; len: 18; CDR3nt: TGTGCCAGCAGCGTTTGGGACAGGGAAGTCCTGACCTACAATGAGCAGTTCTTC; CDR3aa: CASSVWDREVLTYNEQFF
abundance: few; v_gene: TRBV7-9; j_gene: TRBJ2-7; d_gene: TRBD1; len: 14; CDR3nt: TGTGCCAGCAGCCCAGGGACAGAGGCCTACGAGCAGTACTTC; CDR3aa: CASSPGTEAYEQYF
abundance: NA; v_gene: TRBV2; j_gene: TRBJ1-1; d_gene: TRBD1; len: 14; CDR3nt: TGTGCCAGTCAAACTTCCGGGACAGGGACTGAAGCTTTCTTT; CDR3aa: CASQTSGTGTEAFF
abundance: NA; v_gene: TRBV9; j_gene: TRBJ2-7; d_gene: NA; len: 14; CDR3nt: TGTGCCAGCAGCGGGCCGGGACACCCAAGTGAGCAGTACTTC; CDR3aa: CASSGPGHPSEQYF
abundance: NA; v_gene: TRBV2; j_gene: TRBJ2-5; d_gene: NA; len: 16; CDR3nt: TGTGCCAGCAGTGAAGGGTGGCGGCCCCCTTCGGAGACCCAGTACTTC; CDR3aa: CASSEGWRPPSETQYF
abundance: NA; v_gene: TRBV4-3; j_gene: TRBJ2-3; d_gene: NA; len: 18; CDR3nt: TGCGCCAGCAGCCAAGACAAGAGAACCGGGCCGTGGGAAGATACGCAGTATTTT; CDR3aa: CASSQDKRTGPWEDTQYF
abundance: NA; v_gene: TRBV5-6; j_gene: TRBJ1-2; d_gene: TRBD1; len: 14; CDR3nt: TGTGCCAGCAGCCCCTGGGACAGGGACTATGGCTACACCTTC; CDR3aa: CASSPWDRDYGYTF
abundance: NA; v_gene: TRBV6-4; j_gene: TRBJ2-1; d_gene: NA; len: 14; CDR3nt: TGTGCCAGCAGTGACGGATCAGGGCGTCATGAGCAGTTCTTC; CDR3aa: CASSDGSGRHEQFF
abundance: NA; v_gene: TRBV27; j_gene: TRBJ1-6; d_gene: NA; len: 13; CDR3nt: TGTGCCAGCAGCCAATCAGTTGGTTCACCCCTCCACTTT; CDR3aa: CASSQSVGSPLHF
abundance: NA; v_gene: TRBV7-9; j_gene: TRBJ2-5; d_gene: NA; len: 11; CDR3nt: TGTGCCAGCCGATCCGGAGAGACCCAGTACTTC; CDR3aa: CASRSGETQYF
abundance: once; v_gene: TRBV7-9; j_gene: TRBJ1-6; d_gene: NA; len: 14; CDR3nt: TGTGCCAGCAGCTTTGAGGGGGATAATTCACCCCTCCACTTT; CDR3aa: CASSFEGDNSPLHF
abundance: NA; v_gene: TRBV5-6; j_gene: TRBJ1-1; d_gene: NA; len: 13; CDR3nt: TGTGCCAGCAGCTTGTCTGGGGGCGCTGAAGCTTTCTTT; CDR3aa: CASSLSGGAEAFF
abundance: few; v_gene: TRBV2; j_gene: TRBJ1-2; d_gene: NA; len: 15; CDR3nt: TGTGCCAGCAGTGATCTCCAGGGTCGGAACTATGGCTACACCTTC; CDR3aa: CASSDLQGRNYGYTF
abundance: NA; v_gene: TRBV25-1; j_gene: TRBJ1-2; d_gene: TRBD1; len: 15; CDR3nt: TGTGCCAGCAGTGATCCTGGGACAGCTGACTATGGCTACACCTTC; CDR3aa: CASSDPGTADYGYTF
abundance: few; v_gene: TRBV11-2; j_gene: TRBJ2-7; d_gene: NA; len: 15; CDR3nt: TGTGCCAGCATGAGTTTGAGGCGGAATTCCTACGAGCAGTACTTC; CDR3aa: CASMSLRRNSYEQYF
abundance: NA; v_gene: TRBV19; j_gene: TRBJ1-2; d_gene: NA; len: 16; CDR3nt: TGTGCCAGCAACAAGGCCGGGACTGATTCCTTCTATGGCTACACCTTC; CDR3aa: CASNKAGTDSFYGYTF
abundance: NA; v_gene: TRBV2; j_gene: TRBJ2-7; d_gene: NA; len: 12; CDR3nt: TGTGCCATACAGGGAAGAGGCTACGAGCAGTACTTC; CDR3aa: CAIQGRGYEQYF
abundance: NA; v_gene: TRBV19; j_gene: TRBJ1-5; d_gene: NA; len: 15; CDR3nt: TGTGCCAGTAGTAAAATCCCGTATAGCAATCAGCCCCAGCATTTT; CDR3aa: CASSKIPYSNQPQHF
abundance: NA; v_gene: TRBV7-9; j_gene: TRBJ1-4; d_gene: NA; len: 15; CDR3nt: TGTGCCAGCAGCGAGGGGTTGGCAACTAATGAAAAACTGTTTTTT; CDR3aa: CASSEGLATNEKLFF
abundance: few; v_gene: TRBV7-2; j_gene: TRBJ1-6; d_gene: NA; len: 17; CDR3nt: TGTGCCAGCAGCTTAGAGACAGGACGGAAAGATAATTCACCCCTCCACTTT; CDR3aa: CASSLETGRKDNSPLHF
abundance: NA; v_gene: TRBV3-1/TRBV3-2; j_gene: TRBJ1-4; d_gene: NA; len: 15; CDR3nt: TGTGCCAGCAGCCAAGCGGGGCAAGCTATCGGAAAACTGTTTTTT; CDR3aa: CASSQAGQAIGKLFF
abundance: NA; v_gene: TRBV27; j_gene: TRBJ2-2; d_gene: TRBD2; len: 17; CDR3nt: TGTGCCAGCAGTTCTGACCCGGGACTAGCGGGAAGCCGGGAGCTGTTTTTT; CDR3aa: CASSSDPGLAGSRELFF
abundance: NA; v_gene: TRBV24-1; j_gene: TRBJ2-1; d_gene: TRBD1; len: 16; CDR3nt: TGTGCCACCAGTGATTTTGCAGGGGGCGCTGGCAATGAGCAGTTCTTC; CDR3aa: CATSDFAGGAGNEQFF
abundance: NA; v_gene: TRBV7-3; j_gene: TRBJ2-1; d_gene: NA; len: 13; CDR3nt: TGTGCCAGCAGCTTAAGTAAGGACAATGAGCAGTTCTTC; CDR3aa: CASSLSKDNEQFF
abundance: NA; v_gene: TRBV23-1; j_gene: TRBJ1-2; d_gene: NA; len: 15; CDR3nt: TGCGCCAGCACCCTCCCTAACATAGCTAACTATGGCTACACCTTC; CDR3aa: CASTLPNIANYGYTF
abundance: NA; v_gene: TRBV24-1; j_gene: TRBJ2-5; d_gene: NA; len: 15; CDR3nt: TGTGCCACCAGTGATCCTACCAGTCCCGGGGAGACCCAGTACTTC; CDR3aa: CATSDPTSPGETQYF
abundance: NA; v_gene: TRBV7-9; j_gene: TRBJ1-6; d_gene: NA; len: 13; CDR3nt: TGTGCCAGCAGCTTAGAGGGAGGGTCACCCCTCCACTTT; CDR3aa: CASSLEGGSPLHF
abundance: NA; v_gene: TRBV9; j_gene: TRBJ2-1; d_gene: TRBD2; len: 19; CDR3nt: TGTGCCAGCAGCGTAGCTAGCGGGCTAACATCCACCGCCTACAATGAGCAGTTCTTC; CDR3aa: CASSVASGLTSTAYNEQFF